Listed below are T cell receptor beta chains from one sample, sequenced in a study of blood T cell repertoires in COVID-19. Profiled with immunoSEQ multiplex PCR; TCRdb holds only in-frame clones, not every one. The sample records fewer than 40,000 clones, roughly 89% being singletons. The specimen sequenced was peripheral blood. Receptors originate from a man at least 80 years old with acute or convalescent COVID-19. CDR3s include the opening cysteine and the closing phenylalanine or tryptophan. A D gene is named only where the DNA matches it firmly. Only some rows state a clone size, as once, few, many or a class for expanded clones.

v_call	j_call	d_call	clone_size	cdr3_nt	cdr3_aa
TRBV24-1	TRBJ1-1	TRBD1	.	TGTGCCACCAGACAGGGGTTGAACACTGAAGCTTTCTTT	CATRQGLNTEAFF
TRBV3-1/TRBV3-2	TRBJ2-3	.	.	TGTGCCAGCAGCCAATACCCTAGCTCAGATACGCAGTATTTT	CASSQYPSSDTQYF
TRBV10-3	TRBJ2-2	.	once	TGTGCCACTTTAGCCCCCGGGGAGCTGTTTTTT	CATLAPGELFF
TRBV10-1	TRBJ2-1	TRBD2	.	TGCGCCAGCAGTGAGTACCCCGGGACTAGCGGGACTTCCTACAATGAGCAGTTCTTC	CASSEYPGTSGTSYNEQFF
TRBV5-1	TRBJ2-1	.	.	TGCGCCAGCAGCTTGGCAGTAGCTGATTACAATGAGCAGTTCTTC	CASSLAVADYNEQFF
TRBV11-3	TRBJ2-4	TRBD1	.	TGTGCCAGCAGCCCCTCCCCGGGACAGGTTGGATTGGCCAAAAACATTCAGTACTTC	CASSPSPGQVGLAKNIQYF
TRBV27	TRBJ1-5	.	once	TGTGCCAGCGGTCGACTCCGGGACAAGGGCAATCAGCCCCAGCATTTT	CASGRLRDKGNQPQHF
TRBV5-5	TRBJ1-3	.	.	TGTGCCAGCAGGTCGGGAGCCTCTCTTGAAAACACCATATATTTT	CASRSGASLENTIYF
TRBV7-8	TRBJ2-7	TRBD2	.	TGTGCCAGCAGCATTAGCGGGGCGTCCTACGAGCAGTACTTC	CASSISGASYEQYF
TRBV27	TRBJ2-7	.	.	TGTGCCAGCAGTTCAAGGGGGAGCGAGCAGTACTTC	CASSSRGSEQYF
TRBV18	TRBJ2-3	.	.	TGTGCCAGCTCACCAGGGGGGGATACGCAGTATTTT	CASSPGGDTQYF
TRBV19	TRBJ1-2	.	.	TGTGCCAGTAGCCCGCAAGGGGAATATGGCTACACCTTC	CASSPQGEYGYTF
TRBV21-1	TRBJ2-3	.	.	TGTGCCAGCAGCAGGAAGGGGGAGGGCCGAGATACGCAGTATTTT	CASSRKGEGRDTQYF
TRBV15	TRBJ2-2	TRBD2	.	TGTGCCACCTCTCAGCGGGAGTTCGGGGAGCTGTTTTTT	CATSQREFGELFF
TRBV6-5	TRBJ2-7	TRBD2	.	TGTGCCAGCAAAGGACTAGCGGGGGCTCTGGGGCAGTACTTC	CASKGLAGALGQYF
TRBV12-3/TRBV12-4	TRBJ2-1	TRBD2	.	TGTGCCAACGGACTAGCGAGAAATGAGCAGTTCTTC	CANGLARNEQFF
TRBV18	TRBJ2-5	TRBD1	.	TGTGCCAGCTCACCGCAAGGACAGGGACGAGGGGAGACCCAGTACTTC	CASSPQGQGRGETQYF
TRBV9	TRBJ1-1	.	.	TGTGCCAGCAGCGTCGGGCAGGGCCAACCGAACACTGAAGCTTTCTTT	CASSVGQGQPNTEAFF
TRBV6-5	TRBJ1-2	TRBD1	.	TGTGCCAGCAGATCCGGGACAGGGAACTATGGCTACACCTTC	CASRSGTGNYGYTF
TRBV19	TRBJ1-2	.	.	TGTGCCAGTAGTAGGACATCCCTCTATGGCTACACCTTC	CASSRTSLYGYTF
TRBV5-8	TRBJ2-5	.	few	TGTGCCAGCAGCAGGAGACTCGACCAAGAGACCCAGTACTTC	CASSRRLDQETQYF
TRBV19	TRBJ2-3	TRBD1	.	TGTGCCAGTAGTACTCCCGGGACAGCCAAGGGTACAGATACGCAGTATTTT	CASSTPGTAKGTDTQYF
TRBV7-6	TRBJ1-5	.	.	TGTGCCAGCAGCTTAGGGAGCGAGGGCAATCAGCCCCAGCATTTT	CASSLGSEGNQPQHF
TRBV11-3	TRBJ2-7	TRBD1	once	TGTGCCAGCAGCCAATCCCCCGGGACAGGGAGCGAGCAGTACTTC	CASSQSPGTGSEQYF
TRBV19	TRBJ1-5	TRBD1	.	TGTGCCAGTAGTATAATCATAGGACAGGGGCAGCCCCAGCATTTT	CASSIIIGQGQPQHF
TRBV29-1	TRBJ1-2	.	once	TGCAGCGTTGAAGATCTCGGGGATGCGGGCTACACCTTC	CSVEDLGDAGYTF